This TCR beta chain is from a study of cytomegalovirus exposure and HLA in healthy donors. The overall study: Genotyping of 398 donors showed that 65% to 90% belonged to the Caucasian-associated ancestry cluster.

J lost 6 bases, V lost 2 bases, and 9 bases had no gene match. Germline V gene sequence: CDR1 MGHRA, CDR2 YSYEKL. The CDR3 spans 15 residues. This clone was detected a few times. It was with 60 Vbeta and 13 Jbeta primers that the PCR ran. Method: immunoSEQ multiplex PCR; TCRdb's copy keeps in-frame clones and lacks some. The table has tens of thousands of clones, around three fifths seen once; the top ten hold about 15%. Sequenced sample: PBMCs. The receptor was derived from a woman aged 40 to 50 in good health and CMV-seropositive. The chain combines TRBV4-1 with TRBJ2-7, with 8 bases matching TRBD1. The CDR3 nucleotides are TGCGCCAGCAGCCAAATGACAGGGGATCTGTCCGAGCAGTACTTC. It encodes CASSQMTGDLSEQYF.